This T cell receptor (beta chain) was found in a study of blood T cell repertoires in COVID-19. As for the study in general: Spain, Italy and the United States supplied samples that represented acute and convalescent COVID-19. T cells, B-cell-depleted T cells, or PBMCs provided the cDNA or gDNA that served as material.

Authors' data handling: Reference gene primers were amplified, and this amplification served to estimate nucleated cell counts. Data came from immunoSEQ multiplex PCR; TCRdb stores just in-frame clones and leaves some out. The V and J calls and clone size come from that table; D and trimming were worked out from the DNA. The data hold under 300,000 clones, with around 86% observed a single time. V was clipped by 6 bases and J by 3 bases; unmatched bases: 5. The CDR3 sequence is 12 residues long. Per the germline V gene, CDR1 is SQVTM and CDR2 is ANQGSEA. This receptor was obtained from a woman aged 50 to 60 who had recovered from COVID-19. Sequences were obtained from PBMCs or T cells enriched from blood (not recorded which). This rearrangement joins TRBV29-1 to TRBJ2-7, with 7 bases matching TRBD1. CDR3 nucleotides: TGCAGCGTCGCCCGGACAGGCTACGAGCAGTACTTC. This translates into CSVARTGYEQYF.